This TCR beta chain appears in the sequencing data of a study of cytomegalovirus exposure and HLA in healthy donors. Across the whole study: The use of the same platform for the 100 to 150 validation repertoires and the 550 to 700 first-cohort repertoires was reported by a later analysis.

Findings and caveats of the study: In the roughly 120 validation repertoires, a later analysis found that first-cohort TCR clusters tended to co-occur. Among the CMV-associated chains, three were confirmed in vitro as specific for CMV antigens. While the bulk of TCR sequences proved rare, some public TCRs turned up in many donors.

A note on this clone: Its antigen is undetermined.

Trimming took off 3 bases at V and 7 bases at J, with 10 bases between the two ends. The CDR3 runs to 13 residues. Germline V gives CDR1 SGHNT, CDR2 YYREEE (reference sequence). Repertoires were generated with immunoSEQ multiplex PCR, while TCRdb's copy carries only in-frame clones and drops some. The sample has 140,000 or so clones, over 80% seen once; the top ten hold roughly 6.5%. V gene TRBV5-4 combines with J gene TRBJ2-2; possible D gene TRBD2, 6 bases. Sequenced: PBMCs. The sequence derives from a woman in her twenties or thirties in good health and CMV-seropositive. The CDR3 bases are TGTGCCAGCAGCTGGACTATGCTCGGGGAGCTGTTTTTT. Translated: CASSWTMLGELFF.